The 24 T cell receptor beta chains listed next were all sequenced from one sample in a study of CD8+CD57+ T cells in acquired aplastic anemia. Sequenced patients had shown CD8+CD57+ cell expansion by flow cytometry. Profiling that covered TCR beta VDJ and CDR3 relied on genomic DNA as its template. TCRdb fed the reads into MiXCR, producing one record per CDR3 protein. The data show about 120,000 distinct CDR3 sequences, 30% to 45% seen once. Sequencing was carried out using sorted CD4+, CD8+, or CD8+CD57+ T cells (not recorded which) from PBMCs. These TCRs come from a human donor with aplastic anemia.

This clonotype has at least ten counts. The CDR3 sequence is CASSPQGQGYNYGYTF. Here the CDR3 DNA reads TGTGCCAGCAGCCCCCAGGGACAGGGATATAACTATGGCTACACCTTC. This sequence joins TRBV7-9 and TRBJ1-2, with 9 bases matching TRBD1. The CDR3 spans 16 residues. With V trimmed by 5 bases and J by 1 base, 8 bases remained unmatched. Per the germline V gene, CDR1 is SEHNR and CDR2 is FQNEAQ (reference sequence).

This clonotype was detected a few times. The chain uses TRBV5-1 and TRBJ2-5; 14 nucleotides match TRBD2. This CDR3 region has 17 residues. V shed 3 bases and J 5 bases; nucleotides not matched to a gene: 9. Germline CDR1 and CDR2: SGHRS and YFSETQ. The CDR3 sequence is CASSWTSGGPRGETQYF. The CDR3 coding sequence is TGCGCCAGCAGCTGGACTAGCGGGGGGCCCAGGGGTGAGACCCAGTACTTC.

The V gene is TRBV2, the J gene TRBJ2-7, with D tentatively TRBD1 or TRBD2 (5 bases each). V gave up 8 bases and J gave up 6 bases, with 8 bases separating them. Germline CDR1 is SNHLY and CDR2 is FYNNEI. The CDR3 totals 10 residues. The CDR3 coding sequence is TGTGCCAGCCGGGGCCTCGAGCAGTACTTC. Amino acids: CASRGLEQYF.

V usage is TRBV29-1 and J usage is TRBJ1-1; no reliable D call. CDR3 length: 13 amino acids. The ends were cut back, 3 bases at V and 7 bases at J, with 15 bases in the middle. Germline V gene sequence: CDR1 SQVTM, CDR2 ANQGSEA. The CDR3 protein is CSVEMTNPGEAFF. The DNA of the CDR3 is TGCAGCGTTGAGATGACAAATCCCGGTGAAGCTTTCTTT.

The rearrangement joins TRBV25-1 to TRBJ2-2; D call uncertain. V was pared by 7 bases and J by 5 bases, with 5 bases between. This CDR3 has 11 residues. Germline CDR1 and CDR2: MGHDK and SYGVNS. The CDR3 DNA is TGTGCCAGCACGGAAACCGGGGAGCTGTTTTTT. As protein: CASTETGELFF. Using reference TRBV25-1 and TRBJ2-2 for the parts outside the CDR3, the full variable domain is EADIYQTPRYLVIGTGKKITLECSQTMGHDKMYWYQQDPGMELHLIHYSYGVNSTEKGDLSSESTVSRIRTEHFPLTLESARPSHTSQYLCASTETGELFFGEGSRLTVL.

V is TRBV15 and J is TRBJ1-2; 8 nucleotides match TRBD1. Germline assignment: CDR1 LNHNV and CDR2 YYDKDF (reference sequence). The V and J ends lost 0 bases and 3 bases, in that order; junction bases with no gene match: 12. CDR3 length equals 18 residues. CDR3 sequence (DNA): TGTGCCACCAGCAGAGAGTCGGACAGGGAGTACTGGGACTATGGCTACACCTTC. Protein sequence: CATSRESDREYWDYGYTF. Using reference TRBV15 and TRBJ1-2 for the parts outside the CDR3, the full variable domain is DAMVIQNPRYQVTQFGKPVTLSCSQTLNHNVMYWYQQKSSQAPKLLFHYYDKDFNNEADTPDNFQSRRPNTSFCFLDIRSPGLGDTAMYLCATSRESDREYWDYGYTFGSGTRLTVV.

Written as DNA, the CDR3 is TGTGCCAGCAGTTCCCCTTTACTGGGGGGGCGCACCGGGGAGCTGTTTTTT. This translates into CASSSPLLGGRTGELFF. The J gene is TRBJ2-2, the V gene TRBV6-5; a weak D match, TRBD2 (7 bases). The CDR3 runs 17 residues. V was trimmed by 4 bases and J by 4 bases, leaving 19 bases between them. CDR1 and CDR2 (germline): MNHEY, SVGAGI.

The chain recombines TRBV30 with TRBJ1-2; weak D call: TRBD1 (6 bases). Germline V gene sequence: CDR1 GTSNPN, CDR2 SVGIG (reference sequence). V lost 0 bases and J lost 2, with 7 bases in between. This CDR3 has 13 residues. The CDR3 nucleotides are TGTGCCTGGAGTGTAAGGGGGAACTATGGCTACACCTTC. Its translation is CAWSVRGNYGYTF.

Points on this clonotype: A junction boundary mismatches the germline segment, possibly from a read error. The chain recombines TRBV19 with TRBJ2-3; the match to TRBD1 covers 7 bases. CDR1 is LNHDA, CDR2 SQIVND, per germline (reference sequence). This CDR3 spans 14 amino acids. The CDR3 DNA sequence: TGTGCCAGTAGGAAACAAGGGGGCACAGGTACGCAGTATTTT. Amino acid sequence: CASRKQGGTGTQYF.

V and J are TRBV19 and TRBJ1-2, with 7 nucleotides matching TRBD1. J was trimmed by 6 bases and V by 5 bases; bases with no gene match: 9. In germline, CDR1 is LNHDA, CDR2 SQIVND (reference sequence). The CDR3 has 14 amino acids. The CDR3 region is CASSDTGTAHGYTF. CDR3 sequence (DNA): TGTGCCAGTAGTGATACCGGGACAGCACATGGCTACACCTTC. The whole variable domain, remainder taken from reference TRBV19 and TRBJ1-2, is DGGITQSPKYLFRKEGQNVTLSCEQNLNHDAMYWYRQDPGQGLRLIYYSQIVNDFQKGDIAEGYSVSREKKESFPLTVTSAQKNPTAFYLCASSDTGTAHGYTFGSGTRLTVV.

This clonotype was seen at least ten times. V and J are TRBV2 and TRBJ1-1, with D perhaps TRBD1 (6 bases). Looked up from germline, CDR1 is SNHLY and CDR2 is FYNNEI. V was pared by 8 bases and J by 1 base, with 11 bases between. This CDR3 is built from 13 residues. DNA of the CDR3: TGTGCCAGCGTGACAGGCTCGAACACTGAAGCTTTCTTT. Amino acids: CASVTGSNTEAFF.

This chain's CDR3 is CASSVTGLGYGYTF. For the CDR3, the DNA is TGTGCCAGCAGCGTGACAGGGCTGGGGTATGGCTACACCTTC. The rearrangement links TRBV9 to TRBJ1-2; TRBD1 matches 7 bases. J gave up 5 bases and V 2 bases, and 6 bases lay outside the gene matches. The CDR3 totals 14 residues. Germline CDR1 and CDR2: SGDLS and YYNGEE.

This clonotype was found many times. This chain links TRBV20-1 with TRBJ2-4; D possibly matches TRBD1 or TRBD2 (5 bases each). The germline CDR1 and CDR2 sequences are DFQATT and SNEGSKA (reference sequence). Trimming took off 6 bases at V and 1 base at J, with 10 bases between the two ends. The CDR3 totals 13 residues. CDR3 region: CSANEGAKNIQYF. CDR3 DNA sequence: TGCAGTGCCAACGAGGGGGCCAAAAACATTCAGTACTTC.

This rearrangement joins TRBV7-9 to TRBJ2-5, with 7 bases aligning to TRBD1. The CDR3 has 13 residues. V shed 5 bases and J 4 bases; nucleotides not matched to a gene: 4. Germline CDR1 reads SEHNR; CDR2 reads FQNEAQ (reference sequence). The CDR3 here is CASSRQGVETQYF. In DNA form, the CDR3 reads TGTGCCAGCAGCCGACAGGGCGTAGAGACCCAGTACTTC.

At least ten counts were recorded for this clonotype. The rearrangement links TRBV7-9 to TRBJ1-5; TRBD1 agrees at 8 bases. V shed 10 bases, J shed 4 bases, and the junction held 3 bases outside the gene matches. This CDR3 spans 12 amino acids. The V gene's germline CDR1 is SEHNR and CDR2 FQNEAQ (reference sequence). The CDR3 DNA sequence: TGTGCCACCGGACAGGGAAATCAGCCCCAGCATTTT. Translated: CATGQGNQPQHF.

The chain has TRBV19 and TRBJ1-2; D remains ambiguous. Trimming left V 7 bases short and J 5 bases short, with 11 bases between. Per the germline V gene, CDR1 is LNHDA and CDR2 is SQIVND (reference sequence). The CDR3 sequence is 12 residues long. The CDR3 DNA reads as TGTGCCAGTACCCAAGCACAGTATGGCTACACCTTC. Translated: CASTQAQYGYTF.

This clonotype came up a few times. The rearrangement uses TRBV15 and TRBJ2-7, with 9 bases identical to TRBD1. CDR1 and CDR2 (germline): LNHNV, YYDKDF (reference sequence). This CDR3 is 17 amino acids long. The J segment lost 6 bases and the V segment lost 0 bases, leaving 12 bases of the junction unmatched. CDR3 residues: CATSREGTGGRRVEQYF. In DNA form, the CDR3 reads TGTGCCACCAGCAGAGAGGGAACAGGGGGCAGACGTGTCGAGCAGTACTTC.

Many counts were recorded for this clonotype. The rearrangement joins TRBV14 to TRBJ2-3; D uncertain. The CDR3 has 11 amino acids. Trimming took 3 bases from V and 4 from J, leaving 2 bases between them. Germline-derived CDR1 and CDR2 are SGHDN and FVKESK. The CDR3 DNA reads as TGTGCCAGCAGCCACGCAGATACGCAGTATTTT. This sequence encodes CASSHADTQYF.

In this sample, this clonotype turned up once. This chain links TRBV29-1 with TRBJ2-5; D may correspond to TRBD1 or TRBD2 (7 bases each). Trimming shortened V by 7 bases and J by 5 bases, and 14 bases separated the two germline ends. Per the germline V gene, CDR1 is SQVTM and CDR2 is ANQGSEA. The length of the CDR3 is 12 residues. This CDR3 reads CSGGGQLETQYF. CDR3 nucleotide sequence: TGCAGCGGGGGGGGACAGTTGGAGACCCAGTACTTC.

This clonotype was recorded many times. This chain joins TRBV11-2 and TRBJ2-4, with 8 nucleotides matching TRBD1. Trimming took 2 bases from V and 8 from J; bases not matched to a gene: 2. CDR1 is SGHAT, CDR2 FQNNGV, per germline. This CDR3 comprises 13 residues. The CDR3 DNA is TGTGCCAGCAGCTTAAACAGGGGGTACATTCAGTACTTC. Its protein is CASSLNRGYIQYF.

Details on this clonotype: The CDR3 end shows no conserved phenylalanine or tryptophan, and so a read error is likely. The DNA is omitted, as the CDR3 cannot be located on it reliably, and the CDR3 follows TCRdb's listing. J is TRBJ2-7 and V is TRBV2; the tabulated D call, TRBD1, remains unverified against the DNA. Germline V gives CDR1 SNHLY, CDR2 FYNNEI. The CDR3 is 8 amino acids long, termini counted. This CDR3 reads CAGGYGGT.

This clonotype appeared a single time. The CDR3 loop is CASSQTSGGLDTQYF. The CDR3, as DNA: TGTGCCAGCAGCCAAACTAGCGGGGGGTTAGATACGCAGTATTTT. The chain combines TRBV11-1 with TRBJ2-3; TRBD2 aligns across 12 bases. The V gene end was trimmed by 5 bases and the J gene end by 5 bases; junction bases not matched to a gene: 5. The germline gives CDR1 SGHAT, CDR2 FQDESV (reference sequence). The CDR3 is made up of 15 amino acids.

This chain connects TRBV6-1 to TRBJ2-6; D remains ambiguous. With 8 bases removed from V and 4 bases from J, the gap between germline ends came to 6 bases. The CDR3 consists of 12 residues. Germline lookup yields CDR1 MNHNS and CDR2 SASEGT. The CDR3 is CASDTGANVLTF. For the CDR3, the DNA is TGTGCCAGCGATACCGGGGCCAACGTCCTGACTTTC.

Written as DNA, the CDR3 is TGTGCCAGCAAACTCGTTGGCGAAGGGTACTACGAGCAGTACTTC. Protein: CASKLVGEGYYEQYF. This chain joins TRBV27 and TRBJ2-7; D gene ambiguous. From germline, CDR1 is MNHEY and CDR2 SMNVEV (reference sequence). V lost 7 bases and J lost 3, with 19 bases in between. The CDR3 extends over 15 amino acids.